This TCR beta chain was captured in a study of T-cell reconstitution after alpha-beta-depleted transplantation in children. Preparation of the TCRbeta library was carried out with unique molecular identifiers. MiXCR, applied by TCRdb to the PCR reads, yields one record per CDR3 protein. Found here are 440,000 or so distinct CDR3 sequences, roughly two fifths of them singletons; the top ten hold under 30%. This clonotype has more than one count but fewer than ten. Losses at the gene ends were 5 bases for V and 0 bases for J; bases not matched to a gene: 6. The CDR3 has 15 residues. Germline V gene lookup returns CDR1 MDHEN and CDR2 SYDVKM.

The sequence derives from a girl aged 2 to 10 with aplastic anemia, due to receive a stem cell transplant. The rearrangement links TRBV28 to TRBJ2-5; 7 positions agree with TRBD1. The sample in question was PBMCs, obtained before TCRalphabeta/CD19-depleted stem cell transplant. CDR3 sequence reads: CASSILGQNQETQYF. CDR3 nucleotides: TGTGCCAGCAGTATTCTGGGACAGAACCAAGAGACCCAGTACTTC. Based on the CDR3 plus reference TRBV28 and TRBJ2-5, the full variable domain is DVKVTQSSRYLVKRTGEKVFLECVQDMDHENMFWYRQDPGLGLRLIYFSYDVKMKEKGDIPEGYSVSREKKERFSLILESASTNQTSMYLCASSILGQNQETQYFGPGTRLLVL.